This TCR beta chain derives from a study of beta chain features in type 1 diabetes. Study summary: Healthy donors and patients showed comparable age, gender and cell yields.

Points from the study as a whole: Cells carrying high TCR expression could end up over-represented when cDNA is sequenced. TCRB CDR3s were moderately but significantly shorter in Type 1 diabetes patients in all four CD4+ subsets.

cDNA synthesis used the whole RNA isolate, giving expressed TCRB sequences. Sequencing was performed with immunoSEQ multiplex PCR; in TCRdb, only in-frame clones are kept and a portion is missing. In the table there are about 170,000 clones, about 7.9% of which are singletons. Trimming cost V 2 bases and J 11 bases; bases outside gene matches: 6. Germline V gene lookup returns CDR1 MNHNS and CDR2 SASEGT. The CDR3 is 14 amino acids. Central memory, naive, regulatory and stem cell-like memory CD4+ cells were sorted by CD45RO/CCR7/CD25/CD127/CD95/CD27. This clone was counted only a few times. Its antigen is not identified.

Material: central memory CD4+ T cells from blood. This sequence joins TRBV6-1 and TRBJ2-7; 13 bases match TRBD2. This clonotype was sampled from a man aged 18-30 years with type 1 diabetes. The CDR3 loop reads CASSELLAGGPEYF. CDR3 nucleotides: TGTGCCAGCAGTGAATTACTAGCGGGAGGGCCGGAGTACTTC.